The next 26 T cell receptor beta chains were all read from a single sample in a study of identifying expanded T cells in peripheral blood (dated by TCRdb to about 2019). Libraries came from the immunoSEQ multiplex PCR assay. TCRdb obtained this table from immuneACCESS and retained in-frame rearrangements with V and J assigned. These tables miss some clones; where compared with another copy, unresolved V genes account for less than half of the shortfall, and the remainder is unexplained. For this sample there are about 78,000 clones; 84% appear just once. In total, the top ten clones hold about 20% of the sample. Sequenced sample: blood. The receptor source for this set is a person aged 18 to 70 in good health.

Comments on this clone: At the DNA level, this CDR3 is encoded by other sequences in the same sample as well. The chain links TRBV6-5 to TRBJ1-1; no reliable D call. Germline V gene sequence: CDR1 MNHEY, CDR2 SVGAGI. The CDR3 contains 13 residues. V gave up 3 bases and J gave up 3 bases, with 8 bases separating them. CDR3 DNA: TGTGCCAGCAGTTATCTTGGGGACACTGAAGCTTTCTTT. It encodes CASSYLGDTEAFF.

CDR3 DNA sequence: TGCGCCAGCAGCTCAGGACCTGAGCAGTTCTTC. Its protein is CASSSGPEQFF. J is TRBJ2-1 and V is TRBV5-1; the D is unclear. V lost 3 bases, J lost 9 bases, and 7 bases lay in between. There are 11 residues in the CDR3. Germline V gene lookup returns CDR1 SGHRS and CDR2 YFSETQ.

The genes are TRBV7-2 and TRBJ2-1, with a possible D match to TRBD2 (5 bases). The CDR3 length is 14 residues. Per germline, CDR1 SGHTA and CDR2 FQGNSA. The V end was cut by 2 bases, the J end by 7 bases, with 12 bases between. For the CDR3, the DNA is TGTGCCAGCAGCTTAAGTGGAGGTCGAAATGAGCAGTTCTTC. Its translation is CASSLSGGRNEQFF.

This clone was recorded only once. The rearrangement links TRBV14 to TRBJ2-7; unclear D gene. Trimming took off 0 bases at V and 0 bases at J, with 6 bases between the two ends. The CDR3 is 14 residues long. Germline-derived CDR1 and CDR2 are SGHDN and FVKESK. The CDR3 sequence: CASSQESVSYEQYF. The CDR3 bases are TGTGCCAGCAGCCAAGAATCCGTCTCCTACGAGCAGTACTTC.

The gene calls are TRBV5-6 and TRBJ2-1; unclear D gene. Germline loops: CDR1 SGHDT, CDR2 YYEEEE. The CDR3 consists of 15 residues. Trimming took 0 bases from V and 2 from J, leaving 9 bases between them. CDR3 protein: CASSLDRAAYNEQFF. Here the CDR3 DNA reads TGTGCCAGCAGCTTGGACCGGGCAGCCTACAATGAGCAGTTCTTC.

CDR3 coding DNA: TGTGCCAGCAGTTACCAAGGCTCGGCGGGCTATGGCTACACCTTC. It is translated as CASSYQGSAGYGYTF. This rearrangement joins TRBV6-5 to TRBJ1-2; D remains unclear. Germline values: CDR1 MNHEY, CDR2 SVGAGI. Trimming took off 2 bases at V and 4 bases at J, with 14 bases between the two ends. The CDR3 runs 15 residues.

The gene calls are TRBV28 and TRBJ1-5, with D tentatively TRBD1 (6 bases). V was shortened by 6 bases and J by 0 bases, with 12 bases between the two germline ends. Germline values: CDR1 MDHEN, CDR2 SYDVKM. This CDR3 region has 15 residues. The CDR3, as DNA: TGTGCCAGCAGGTTAGACAGGTATAGCAATCAGCCCCAGCATTTT. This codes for CASRLDRYSNQPQHF.

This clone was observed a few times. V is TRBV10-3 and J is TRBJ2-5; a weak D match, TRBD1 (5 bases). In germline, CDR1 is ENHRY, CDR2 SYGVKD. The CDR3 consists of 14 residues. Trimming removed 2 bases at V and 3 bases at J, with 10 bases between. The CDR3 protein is CAISEGRGEETQYF. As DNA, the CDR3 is TGTGCCATCAGTGAGGGTAGGGGCGAAGAGACCCAGTACTTC.

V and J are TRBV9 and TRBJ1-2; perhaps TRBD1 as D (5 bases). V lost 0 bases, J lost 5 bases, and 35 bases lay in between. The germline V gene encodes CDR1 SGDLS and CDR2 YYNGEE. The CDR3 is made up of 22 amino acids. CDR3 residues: CASSVVGTGGMGYLRVEYGYTF. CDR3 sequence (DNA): TGTGCCAGCAGCGTAGTCGGCACGGGGGGAATGGGGTATTTGCGGGTGGAATATGGCTACACCTTC.

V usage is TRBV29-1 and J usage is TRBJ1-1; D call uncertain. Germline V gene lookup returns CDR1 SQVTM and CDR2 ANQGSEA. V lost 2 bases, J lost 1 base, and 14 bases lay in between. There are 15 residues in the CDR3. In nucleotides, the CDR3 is TGCAGCGTTGAATTTCGTGGCAGGAGGAACACTGAAGCTTTCTTT. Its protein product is CSVEFRGRRNTEAFF.

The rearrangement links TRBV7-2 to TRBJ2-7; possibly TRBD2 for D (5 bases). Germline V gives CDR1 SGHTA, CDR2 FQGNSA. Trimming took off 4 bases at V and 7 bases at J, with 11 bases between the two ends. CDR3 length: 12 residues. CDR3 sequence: CASSSTRGEQYF. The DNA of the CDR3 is TGTGCCAGCAGCTCGACAAGAGGGGAGCAGTACTTC.

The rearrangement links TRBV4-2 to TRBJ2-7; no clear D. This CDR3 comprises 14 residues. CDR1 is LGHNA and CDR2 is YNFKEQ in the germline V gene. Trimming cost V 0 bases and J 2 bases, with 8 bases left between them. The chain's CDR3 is CASSQDIQTYEQYF. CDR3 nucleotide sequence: TGTGCCAGCAGCCAAGATATCCAGACCTACGAGCAGTACTTC.

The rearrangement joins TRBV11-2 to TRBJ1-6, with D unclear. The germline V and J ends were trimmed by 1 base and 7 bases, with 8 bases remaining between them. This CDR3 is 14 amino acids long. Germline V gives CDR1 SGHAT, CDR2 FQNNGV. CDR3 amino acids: CASSLVLGNSPLHF. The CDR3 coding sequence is TGTGCCAGCAGCTTAGTTCTGGGGAATTCACCCCTCCACTTT.

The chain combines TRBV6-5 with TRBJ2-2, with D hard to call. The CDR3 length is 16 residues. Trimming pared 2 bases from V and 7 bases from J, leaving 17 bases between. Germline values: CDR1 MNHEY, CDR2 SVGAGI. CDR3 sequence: CASSYIRSSSSGELFF. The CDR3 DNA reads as TGTGCCAGCAGTTACATTCGGTCTAGTTCTAGCGGGGAGCTGTTTTTT.

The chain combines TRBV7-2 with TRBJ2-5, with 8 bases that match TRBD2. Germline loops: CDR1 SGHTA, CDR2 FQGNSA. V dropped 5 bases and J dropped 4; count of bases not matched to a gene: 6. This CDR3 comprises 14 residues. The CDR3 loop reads CASSTLAGLETQYF. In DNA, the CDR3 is TGTGCCAGCAGCACCCTAGCGGGTTTAGAGACCCAGTACTTC. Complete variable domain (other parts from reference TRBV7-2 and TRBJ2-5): GAGVSQSPSNKVTEKGKDVELRCDPISGHTALYWYRQSLGQGLEFLIYFQGNSAPDKSGLPSDRFSAERTGGSVSTLTIQRTQQEDSAVYLCASSTLAGLETQYFGPGTRLLVL.

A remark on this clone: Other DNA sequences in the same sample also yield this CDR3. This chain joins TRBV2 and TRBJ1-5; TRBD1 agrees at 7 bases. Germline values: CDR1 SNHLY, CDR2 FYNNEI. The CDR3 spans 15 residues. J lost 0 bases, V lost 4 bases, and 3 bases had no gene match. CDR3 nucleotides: TGTGCCAGCAGTGTAGGGACAGCTAGCAATCAGCCCCAGCATTTT. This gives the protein CASSVGTASNQPQHF.

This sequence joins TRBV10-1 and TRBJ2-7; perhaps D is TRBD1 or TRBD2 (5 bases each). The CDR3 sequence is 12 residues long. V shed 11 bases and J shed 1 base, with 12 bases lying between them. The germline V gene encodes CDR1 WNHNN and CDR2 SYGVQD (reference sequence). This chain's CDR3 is CAGRDESYEQYF. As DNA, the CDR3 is TGCGCCGGAAGGGACGAATCCTACGAGCAGTACTTC.

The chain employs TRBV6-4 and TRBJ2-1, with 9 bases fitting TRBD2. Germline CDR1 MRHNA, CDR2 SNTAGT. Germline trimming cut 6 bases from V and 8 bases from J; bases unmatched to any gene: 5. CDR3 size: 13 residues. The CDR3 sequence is CASSGTSRDEQFF. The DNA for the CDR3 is TGTGCCAGCAGCGGGACTAGCAGAGATGAGCAGTTCTTC.

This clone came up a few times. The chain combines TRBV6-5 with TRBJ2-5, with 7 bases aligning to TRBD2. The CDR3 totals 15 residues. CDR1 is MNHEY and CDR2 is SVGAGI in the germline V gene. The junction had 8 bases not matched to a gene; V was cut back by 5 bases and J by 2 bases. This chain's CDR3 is CASSRWTSKQETQYF. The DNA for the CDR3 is TGTGCCAGCAGTCGTTGGACTAGTAAACAAGAGACCCAGTACTTC.

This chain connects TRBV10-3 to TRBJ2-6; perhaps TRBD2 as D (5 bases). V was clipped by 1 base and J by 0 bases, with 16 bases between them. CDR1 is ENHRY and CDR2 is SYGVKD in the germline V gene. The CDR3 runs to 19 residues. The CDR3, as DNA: TGTGCCATCAGTGAGTTCACACGGGAAATTAGCTCTGGGGCCAACGTCCTGACTTTC. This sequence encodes CAISEFTREISSGANVLTF.

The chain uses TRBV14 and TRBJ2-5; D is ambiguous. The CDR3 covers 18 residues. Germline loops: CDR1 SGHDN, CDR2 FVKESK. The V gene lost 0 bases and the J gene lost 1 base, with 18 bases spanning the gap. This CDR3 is CASSQEVGGAGFQETQYF. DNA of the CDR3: TGTGCCAGCAGCCAAGAAGTCGGCGGAGCCGGGTTCCAAGAGACCCAGTACTTC. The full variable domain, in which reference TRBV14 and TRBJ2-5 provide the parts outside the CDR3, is EAGVTQFPSHSVIEKGQTVTLRCDPISGHDNLYWYRRVMGKEIKFLLHFVKESKQDESGMPNNRFLAERTGGTYSTLKVQPAELEDSGVYFCASSQEVGGAGFQETQYFGPGTRLLVL.

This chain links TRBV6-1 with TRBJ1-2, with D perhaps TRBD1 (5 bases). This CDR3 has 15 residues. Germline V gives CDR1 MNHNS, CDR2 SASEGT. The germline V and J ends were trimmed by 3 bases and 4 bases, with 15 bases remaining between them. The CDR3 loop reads CASSEGTVLLYGYTF. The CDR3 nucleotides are TGTGCCAGCAGTGAGGGGACTGTTTTACTCTATGGCTACACCTTC.

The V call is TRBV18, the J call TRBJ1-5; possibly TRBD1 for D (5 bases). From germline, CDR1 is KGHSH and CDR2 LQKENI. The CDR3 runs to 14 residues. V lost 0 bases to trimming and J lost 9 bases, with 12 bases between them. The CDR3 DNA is TGTGCCAGCTCACCACCGCCGGGGGATCGGCCCCAGCATTTT. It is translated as CASSPPPGDRPQHF.

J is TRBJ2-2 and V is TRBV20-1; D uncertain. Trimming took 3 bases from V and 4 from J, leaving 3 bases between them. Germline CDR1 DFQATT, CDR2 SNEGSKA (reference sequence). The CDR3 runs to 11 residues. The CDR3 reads CSASRTGELFF. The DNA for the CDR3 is TGCAGTGCTAGTCGCACCGGGGAGCTGTTTTTT.

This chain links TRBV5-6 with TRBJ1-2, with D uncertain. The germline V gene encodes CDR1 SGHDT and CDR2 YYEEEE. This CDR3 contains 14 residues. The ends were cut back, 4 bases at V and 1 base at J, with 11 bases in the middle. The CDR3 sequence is CASSKPWGNYGYTF. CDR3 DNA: TGTGCCAGCAGCAAGCCATGGGGTAACTATGGCTACACCTTC.

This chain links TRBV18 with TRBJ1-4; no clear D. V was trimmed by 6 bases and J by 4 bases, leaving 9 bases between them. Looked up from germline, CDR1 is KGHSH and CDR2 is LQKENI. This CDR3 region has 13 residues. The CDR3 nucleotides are TGTGCCAGCTCGACAATGGGTAATGAAAAACTGTTTTTT. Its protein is CASSTMGNEKLFF. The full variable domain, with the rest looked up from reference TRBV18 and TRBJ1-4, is NAGVMQNPRHLVRRRGQEARLRCSPMKGHSHVYWYRQLPEEGLKFMVYLQKENIIDESGMPKERFSAEFPKEGPSILRIQQVVRGDSAAYFCASSTMGNEKLFFGSGTQLSVL.